These 21 T cell receptor beta chains share one sample of origin, sequenced in a study of shared clonotypes between healthy human individuals. Some clones are missing from TCRdb's copy, which holds only in-frame ones; the method was immunoSEQ multiplex PCR. Among 1.4 million or so clones listed, about 98.5% were seen once. The sequencing sample was made of naive CD4+ T cells sorted from blood. This sample's subset: CD45RA+ positively selected. All receptors come from a man under 40 in good health.

A remark on this clone: This sample includes further DNA sequences coding for the same CDR3. The rearrangement uses TRBV18 and TRBJ2-2; maybe TRBD1 (6 bases). Germline V lookup: CDR1 KGHSH, CDR2 LQKENI. The CDR3 loop spans 16 amino acids. V was pared by 3 bases and J by 0 bases, with 11 bases between. The CDR3 DNA follows: TGTGCCAGCTCACCCCTGACAGGAGCGAACACCGGGGAGCTGTTTTTT. Protein: CASSPLTGANTGELFF.

The V call is TRBV6-1, the J call TRBJ2-1, with 9 bases identical to TRBD1. The CDR3 spans 20 residues. The J segment lost 0 bases and the V segment lost 4 bases, leaving 16 bases of the junction unmatched. Per germline, CDR1 MNHNS and CDR2 SASEGT. DNA of the CDR3: TGTGCCAGCAGTGCTAAACCGGGACAGGGTCTTTTGAGCTCCTACAATGAGCAGTTCTTC. Protein sequence: CASSAKPGQGLLSSYNEQFF.

The V call is TRBV5-1, the J call TRBJ2-1, with D perhaps TRBD1 (5 bases). This CDR3 has 18 amino acids. Germline assignment: CDR1 SGHRS and CDR2 YFSETQ. The V and J ends lost 0 bases and 1 base respectively, with 17 bases between them. For the CDR3, the DNA is TGCGCCAGCAGCTTGGCCAAGGGTAACCAGGGTTCCTACAATGAGCAGTTCTTC. This codes for CASSLAKGNQGSYNEQFF. The whole variable domain, remainder taken from reference TRBV5-1 and TRBJ2-1, is KAGVTQTPRYLIKTRGQQVTLSCSPISGHRSVSWYQQTPGQGLQFLFEYFSETQRNKGNFPGRFSGRQFSNSRSEMNVSTLELGDSALYLCASSLAKGNQGSYNEQFFGPGTRLTVL.

The V call is TRBV9, the J call TRBJ2-1, with a possible D match to TRBD2 (7 bases). V lost 0 bases and J lost 3, with 16 bases in between. The CDR3 has 17 residues. Germline CDR1 reads SGDLS; CDR2 reads YYNGEE. The CDR3 DNA sequence: TGTGCCAGCAGCGTAGGACGGGCGGGGGCCCTCTACAATGAGCAGTTCTTC. Its translation: CASSVGRAGALYNEQFF. The complete variable domain, with remaining parts taken from reference TRBV9 and TRBJ2-1, reads DSGVTQTPKHLITATGQRVTLRCSPRSGDLSVYWYQQSLDQGLQFLIQYYNGEERAKGNILERFSAQQFPDLHSELNLSSLELGDSALYFCASSVGRAGALYNEQFFGPGTRLTVL.

This clone was detected once. The rearrangement links TRBV7-9 to TRBJ2-7; a possible D gene is TRBD2 (7 bases). This CDR3 contains 13 residues. The germline CDR1 and CDR2 sequences are SEHNR and FQNEAQ (reference sequence). Trimming stripped 5 bases from V and 4 bases from J, with 12 bases between. CDR3 loop: CASSRGALYEQYF. The CDR3 DNA is TGTGCCAGCAGCCGGGGGGCTCTTTACGAGCAGTACTTC.

The chain employs TRBV11-2 and TRBJ1-5; the D is unclear. In germline, CDR1 is SGHAT, CDR2 FQNNGV. V lost 4 bases, J lost 7 bases, and 11 bases lay in between. The CDR3 spans 13 residues. CDR3 loop: CASSSTRAQPQHF. DNA for the CDR3: TGTGCCAGCAGCTCTACGAGGGCCCAGCCCCAGCATTTT.

The V gene is TRBV18, the J gene TRBJ2-5; 7 bases align to TRBD2. CDR3 size: 16 residues. Per the germline V gene, CDR1 is KGHSH and CDR2 is LQKENI. With V trimmed by 1 base and J by 1 base, 6 bases remained unmatched. The CDR3 DNA follows: TGTGCCAGCTCACCACTAAAAAGCGGGACCCAAGAGACCCAGTACTTC. Translation gives CASSPLKSGTQETQYF.

V gene TRBV7-2 combines with J gene TRBJ2-2; D is uncertain. V lost 4 bases and J 8 bases, leaving 11 bases between the germline ends. The CDR3 sequence is 13 residues long. Germline CDR1 is SGHTA and CDR2 is FQGNSA. CDR3 sequence reads: CASSSPDLGELFF. DNA of the CDR3: TGTGCCAGCAGCTCTCCTGACTTGGGGGAGCTGTTTTTT.

V and J are TRBV2 and TRBJ2-7; D may be TRBD2 (6 bases). There are 15 residues in the CDR3. Trimming cost V 8 bases and J 3 bases, with 20 bases left between them. The germline gives CDR1 SNHLY, CDR2 FYNNEI. CDR3 residues: CASWTEGLSFYEQYF. The CDR3 nucleotides read TGTGCCAGCTGGACGGAGGGGCTTTCATTCTACGAGCAGTACTTC.

This clone showed up just once. This rearrangement joins TRBV2 to TRBJ2-6, with D perhaps matching TRBD1 or TRBD2 (6 bases each). Trimming took 7 bases from V and 2 from J, leaving 15 bases between them. Germline V gene data show CDR1 as SNHLY and CDR2 as FYNNEI. This CDR3 spans 16 amino acids. The CDR3 is CASTRGESAGANVLTF. CDR3 coding DNA: TGTGCCAGCACGAGGGGGGAGAGCGCTGGGGCCAACGTCCTGACTTTC.

The chain joins TRBV27 to TRBJ1-2; the D gene is possibly TRBD1 (6 bases). V was cut by 4 bases and J by 0 bases, with 21 bases left in between. In germline, CDR1 is MNHEY, CDR2 SMNVEV (reference sequence). The CDR3 has 18 residues. CDR3 protein: CASSSGRQGRMANYGYTF. The CDR3 bases are TGTGCCAGCAGTTCGGGACGGCAGGGGAGAATGGCTAACTATGGCTACACCTTC.

The chain joins TRBV5-1 to TRBJ2-7; D is uncertain. CDR1 is SGHRS, CDR2 YFSETQ, per germline. This CDR3 region has 15 residues. V gave up 3 bases and J gave up 4 bases, with 17 bases separating them. The chain's CDR3 is CASSSTRERPYEQYF. CDR3 DNA sequence: TGCGCCAGCAGCTCCACAAGGGAACGGCCTTACGAGCAGTACTTC.

This chain links TRBV15 with TRBJ1-2; D not certain. CDR1 and CDR2 from the germline V gene are LNHNV and YYDKDF (reference sequence). V was pared by 8 bases and J by 4 bases, with 14 bases between. The CDR3 has 13 amino acids. CDR3 DNA: TGTGCCACCCCGGCCCTAGCCCTCTATGGCTACACCTTC. This translates into CATPALALYGYTF.

CDR3 amino acids: CASSLLGTGTHEQYF. CDR3 DNA sequence: TGTGCCAGCAGCTTACTTGGGACAGGGACCCACGAGCAGTACTTC. The rearrangement links TRBV7-7 to TRBJ2-7; TRBD1 matches at 9 bases. CDR3 length equals 15 residues. Germline loops: CDR1 SSHAT, CDR2 FNYEAQ (reference sequence). V shed 2 bases and J 5 bases; nucleotides not matched to a gene: 7.

The chain uses TRBV5-1 and TRBJ2-1; 10 nucleotides match TRBD2. Germline V gene lookup returns CDR1 SGHRS and CDR2 YFSETQ. This CDR3 comprises 19 residues. Unmatched junction bases numbered 16, after V lost 1 base and J lost 6 bases. Here the CDR3 reads CASSLSWTSGGPATNEQFF. For the CDR3, the DNA is TGCGCCAGCAGCTTGAGTTGGACTAGCGGAGGCCCGGCCACCAATGAGCAGTTCTTC.

This clone showed up just once. The CDR3 DNA is TGTGCCAGCCCCGCTGACTACGAGCAGTACTTC. It yields the protein CASPADYEQYF. The chain links TRBV27 to TRBJ2-7; D ambiguous. The germline CDR1 and CDR2 sequences are MNHEY and SMNVEV (reference sequence). The CDR3 extends over 11 amino acids. V was trimmed by 8 bases and J by 3 bases, leaving 8 bases between them.

The chain carries TRBV6-1 and TRBJ1-2; D is unresolved. V was shortened by 2 bases and J by 9 bases, with 13 bases between the two germline ends. CDR1 is MNHNS, CDR2 SASEGT, per germline. The CDR3 is made up of 13 amino acids. The CDR3, as DNA: TGTGCCAGCAGTGAACAAGTGCCGGGTCGCTACACCTTC. Its translation is CASSEQVPGRYTF.

The chain links TRBV7-2 to TRBJ2-1; 13 positions agree with TRBD2. Per germline, CDR1 SGHTA and CDR2 FQGNSA. V shed 6 bases, J shed 4 bases, and the junction held 6 bases outside the gene matches. This CDR3 contains 16 residues. CDR3 sequence: CASRPTSGRAYNEQFF. As DNA, the CDR3 is TGTGCCAGCAGACCTACTAGCGGGAGGGCTTACAATGAGCAGTTCTTC.

V and J are TRBV5-4 and TRBJ1-1; the match to TRBD1 covers 10 bases. Germline CDR1 reads SGHNT; CDR2 reads YYREEE (reference sequence). V dropped 4 bases and J dropped 3; count of bases not matched to a gene: 9. The CDR3 runs 16 residues. DNA of the CDR3: TGTGCCAGCAGCCCGAGACAGGGGGCCGGGGACACTGAAGCTTTCTTT. Its translation is CASSPRQGAGDTEAFF.

The chain uses TRBV18 and TRBJ2-3; D is perhaps TRBD1 (6 bases). V was clipped by 4 bases and J by 3 bases, with 11 bases between them. CDR1 and CDR2 (germline): KGHSH, LQKENI. This CDR3 has 14 residues. For the CDR3, the DNA is TGTGCCAGCTCACAGGGACAATGGACAGATACGCAGTATTTT. As protein: CASSQGQWTDTQYF.

The sample holds one count of this clone. CDR3 in amino acids: CASRGRETQYF. The CDR3 DNA reads as TGCGCCAGCAGGGGTCGAGAGACCCAGTACTTC. This sequence joins TRBV10-2 and TRBJ2-5; D ambiguous. V lost 6 bases and J lost 4, with 6 bases in between. CDR3 length equals 11 residues. Germline V lookup: CDR1 WSHSY, CDR2 SAAADI.